This entry lists 31 T cell receptor beta chains sequenced from one sample in a study of stem cell transplantation in POMP-related autoinflammatory disease. Assay used: immunoSEQ multiplex PCR; TCRdb lists only in-frame clones, some missing. Of 25,000 to 30,000 clones listed, around four fifths are singletons. Sequenced here: CD4+ T cells from PBMCs, sampled before stem cell transplantation. Receptors originate from a human donor with POMP-related autoinflammation and immune dysregulation (PRAID).

The CDR3 region is CASSLRGTGEGEQYF. CDR3 sequence (DNA): TGCGCCAGCAGCTTACGAGGGACAGGGGAAGGGGAGCAGTACTTC. The chain is built from TRBV5-1 and TRBJ2-7, with 10 bases fitting TRBD1. V shed 2 bases and J 7 bases; nucleotides not matched to a gene: 9. Germline V gives CDR1 SGHRS, CDR2 YFSETQ. The CDR3 covers 15 residues.

The chain has TRBV5-1 and TRBJ1-3; maybe TRBD1 (5 bases). The V and J ends lost 4 bases and 0 bases respectively, with 11 bases between them. The CDR3 has 15 amino acids. Per the germline V gene, CDR1 is SGHRS and CDR2 is YFSETQ. The DNA of the CDR3 is TGCGCCAGCAGCGAAACAGGCTACTCTGGAAACACCATATATTTT. Translation: CASSETGYSGNTIYF.

In the case of this clone: One junction end disagrees with the germline gene, perhaps due to a read error. V gene TRBV5-4 combines with J gene TRBJ2-7, with 7 bases lining up with TRBD1. CDR1 SGHNT and CDR2 YYREEE come from the germline V gene (reference sequence). The CDR3 consists of 15 residues. DNA of the CDR3: TGTGCCAGCCGGACCGGACAGGAGAGCTCCTACGGGCAGTACTTC. Protein: CASRTGQESSYGQYF.

The chain carries TRBV19 and TRBJ1-5; maybe TRBD1 (6 bases). Between the trimmed V and J ends, which lost 6 bases and 2 bases, there was a span of 17 bases. Germline V gene data show CDR1 as LNHDA and CDR2 as SQIVND (reference sequence). The CDR3 contains 16 residues. The CDR3 DNA reads as TGTGCCAGTAGAGGGGGGGATCCCCACGGCAATCAGCCCCAGCATTTT. Protein product: CASRGGDPHGNQPQHF. Full variable domain (rest looked up from reference TRBV19 and TRBJ1-5): DGGITQSPKYLFRKEGQNVTLSCEQNLNHDAMYWYRQDPGQGLRLIYYSQIVNDFQKGDIAEGYSVSREKKESFPLTVTSAQKNPTAFYLCASRGGDPHGNQPQHFGDGTRLSIL.

The chain links TRBV5-1 to TRBJ2-2; 15 bases agree with TRBD2. Germline CDR1 reads SGHRS; CDR2 reads YFSETQ. The V gene end was trimmed by 2 bases and the J gene end by 2 bases; junction bases not matched to a gene: 4. This CDR3 spans 18 amino acids. The CDR3 DNA is TGCGCCAGCAGCTTCGGGACTAGCGGGAGGACTAACACCGGGGAGCTGTTTTTT. This translates into CASSFGTSGRTNTGELFF.

The chain is built from TRBV28 and TRBJ1-3; perhaps TRBD1 as D (5 bases). The CDR3 runs 15 residues. The ends were cut back, 4 bases at V and 9 bases at J, with 19 bases in the middle. The V gene's germline CDR1 is MDHEN and CDR2 SYDVKM. The CDR3 loop reads CASSWKAGTFFTIYF. The DNA for the CDR3 is TGTGCCAGCAGTTGGAAGGCAGGGACTTTTTTCACCATATATTTT.

CDR3 nucleotide sequence: TGTGCCAGCAGCTTAGAAAGTCCTTTTAATTCACCCCTCCACTTT. Translating it yields CASSLESPFNSPLHF. The J gene is TRBJ1-6, the V gene TRBV7-9; D unresolved. The CDR3 spans 15 residues. With 1 base removed from V and 6 bases from J, the gap between germline ends came to 10 bases. From germline, CDR1 is SEHNR and CDR2 FQNEAQ (reference sequence).

This clone was counted once. The chain is built from TRBV13 and TRBJ2-7, with 9 bases fitting TRBD2. The V gene's germline CDR1 is PRHDT and CDR2 FYEKMQ (reference sequence). The CDR3 has 17 amino acids. V was clipped by 0 bases and J by 4 bases; unmatched bases: 10. CDR3 sequence: CASSLGRSGRHTYEQYF. The CDR3 coding sequence is TGTGCCAGCAGCTTAGGGCGTAGCGGGAGACATACGTACGAGCAGTACTTC.

The chain uses TRBV30 and TRBJ2-7; weak D call: TRBD2 (6 bases). CDR3 length: 13 amino acids. Germline V gene sequence: CDR1 GTSNPN, CDR2 SVGIG (reference sequence). The ends were cut back, 7 bases at V and 0 bases at J, with 13 bases in the middle. The CDR3, as DNA: TGTGCCTTTATGGACGGGGGCTCCTACGAGCAGTACTTC. Encoded protein: CAFMDGGSYEQYF.

The CDR3 here is CSASGSSYEQYF. In DNA, the CDR3 is TGCAGCGCCTCGGGATCATCCTACGAGCAGTACTTC. This rearrangement joins TRBV29-1 to TRBJ2-7; tentative D call: TRBD2 (5 bases). The CDR3 totals 12 residues. V shed 7 bases and J shed 1 base, with 11 bases lying between them. CDR1 and CDR2 from the germline V gene are SQVTM and ANQGSEA.

The rearrangement uses TRBV5-8 and TRBJ2-5; 7 bases are a match to TRBD2. With 8 bases clipped from V and 4 bases from J, the junction kept 8 bases outside the gene matches. This CDR3 comprises 13 residues. Germline values: CDR1 SGHTS, CDR2 YDEGEE. CDR3 amino acids: CARTDIAGETQYF. The CDR3 DNA is TGTGCCAGGACAGACATAGCGGGAGAGACCCAGTACTTC.

This chain links TRBV5-4 with TRBJ2-7; TRBD2 matches at 9 bases. Germline V gives CDR1 SGHNT, CDR2 YYREEE (reference sequence). The ends lost 1 base at V and 6 bases at J; junction bases unmatched: 8. This CDR3 has 15 residues. The CDR3 loop is CASSLKVALAGEQYF. CDR3 nucleotide sequence: TGTGCCAGCAGCTTGAAAGTGGCACTAGCGGGCGAGCAGTACTTC.

The V gene is TRBV6-5, the J gene TRBJ2-5; 8 bases fit TRBD2. With V trimmed by 5 bases and J by 2 bases, 4 bases remained unmatched. Germline CDR1 is MNHEY and CDR2 is SVGAGI. This CDR3 region has 14 residues. This CDR3 is CASSVSGEQETQYF. The CDR3 DNA reads as TGTGCCAGCAGTGTTAGCGGGGAACAAGAGACCCAGTACTTC.

This clone was seen once. The rearrangement links TRBV18 to TRBJ2-5; perhaps TRBD1 as D (5 bases). The CDR3 has 14 amino acids. Trimming took off 2 bases at V and 2 bases at J, with 9 bases between the two ends. CDR1 and CDR2 from the germline V gene are KGHSH and LQKENI. CDR3 sequence (DNA): TGTGCCAGCTCACCAGGAACAGGACAAGAGACCCAGTACTTC. Its translation: CASSPGTGQETQYF. Based on the CDR3 plus reference TRBV18 and TRBJ2-5, the full variable domain is NAGVMQNPRHLVRRRGQEARLRCSPMKGHSHVYWYRQLPEEGLKFMVYLQKENIIDESGMPKERFSAEFPKEGPSILRIQQVVRGDSAAYFCASSPGTGQETQYFGPGTRLLVL.

The J gene is TRBJ1-5, the V gene TRBV5-7, with D maybe TRBD1 (6 bases). TRBV5-7 is an ORF; its function is uncertain. The length of the CDR3 is 19 residues. V lost 1 base to trimming and J lost 2 bases, with 22 bases between them. The CDR3 DNA sequence: TGTGCCAGCAGCTTGCAGTGGGGGGGCCGGGGGGTGTGCAATCAGCCCCAGCATTTT. It is translated as CASSLQWGGRGVCNQPQHF.

The chain has TRBV11-2 and TRBJ2-1, with a weak D call TRBD2 (6 bases). The CDR3 is 17 amino acids. Germline V gives CDR1 SGHAT, CDR2 FQNNGV. The ends were cut back, 1 base at V and 4 bases at J, with 17 bases in the middle. The CDR3 sequence is CASSLVASVRRYNEQFF. As DNA, the CDR3 is TGTGCCAGCAGCTTAGTGGCTAGCGTCAGGCGGTACAATGAGCAGTTCTTC.

This clone was picked up a small number of times. V usage is TRBV19 and J usage is TRBJ2-2; 9 bases are shared with TRBD1. The ends lost 8 bases at V and 7 bases at J; junction bases unmatched: 5. Germline CDR1 reads LNHDA; CDR2 reads SQIVND (reference sequence). The CDR3 totals 13 residues. CDR3 loop: CASGQGRIGELFF. The CDR3 DNA reads TGTGCCAGTGGACAGGGGAGGATCGGGGAGCTGTTTTTT.

The V call is TRBV7-9, the J call TRBJ1-3; 7 nucleotides line up with TRBD1. The V segment lost 5 bases and the J segment 1 base; nucleotides outside the gene matches: 11. This CDR3 is 17 amino acids long. The germline CDR1 and CDR2 sequences are SEHNR and FQNEAQ (reference sequence). The CDR3 bases are TGTGCCAGCAGCATTAACAGGGGACCGGGGTCTGGAAACACCATATATTTT. Amino acid sequence: CASSINRGPGSGNTIYF.

The chain links TRBV28 to TRBJ2-1, with D tentatively TRBD1 or TRBD2 (6 bases each). Trimming stripped 6 bases from V and 8 bases from J, with 23 bases between. This CDR3 has 16 residues. Germline CDR1 reads MDHEN; CDR2 reads SYDVKM. CDR3 nucleotides: TGTGCCAGCAGCTACAACCGAGGAGGGGGGTTCGATGAGCAGTTCTTC. It is translated as CASSYNRGGGFDEQFF.

This CDR3 is CASRGHPSAYEQYF. The DNA for the CDR3 is TGTGCCAGCAGGGGACACCCGAGCGCATACGAGCAGTACTTC. The genes are TRBV6-5 and TRBJ2-7; a weak D match, TRBD1 (6 bases). This CDR3 region has 14 residues. V lost 6 bases to trimming and J lost 4 bases, with 16 bases between them. Germline CDR1 is MNHEY and CDR2 is SVGAGI.

The chain carries TRBV19 and TRBJ2-4; a possible D gene is TRBD1 (6 bases). Germline lookup yields CDR1 LNHDA and CDR2 SQIVND (reference sequence). V was shortened by 0 bases and J by 5 bases, with 14 bases between the two germline ends. The CDR3 runs 16 residues. DNA for the CDR3: TGTGCCAGTAGTATAGACCCCCTGGACAGAGAAAACATTCAGTACTTC. Its translation: CASSIDPLDRENIQYF.

The chain employs TRBV9 and TRBJ2-2; weak D call: TRBD2 (5 bases). This CDR3 is built from 15 residues. Trimming cost V 6 bases and J 5 bases, with 17 bases left between them. In germline, CDR1 is SGDLS, CDR2 YYNGEE. The CDR3 DNA is TGTGCCAGCACCCCACGGAGCGGAAATACCGGGGAGCTGTTTTTT. This sequence encodes CASTPRSGNTGELFF.

The CDR3 sequence: CASSEEGSGEYEQYF. The CDR3 coding sequence is TGTGCCAGCAGTGAAGAGGGATCGGGGGAATACGAGCAGTACTTC. The chain carries TRBV2 and TRBJ2-7; possibly TRBD2 for D (6 bases). Trimming removed 1 base from V and 4 bases from J, with 14 bases in between. The CDR3 has 15 amino acids. Germline loops: CDR1 SNHLY, CDR2 FYNNEI.

This chain links TRBV29-1 with TRBJ2-1; D is ambiguous. The germline gives CDR1 SQVTM, CDR2 ANQGSEA. V lost 4 bases and J 3 bases, leaving 4 bases between the germline ends. There are 11 residues in the CDR3. DNA for the CDR3: TGCAGCGTTGGGGTCTACAATGAGCAGTTCTTC. Translating gives CSVGVYNEQFF.

V usage is TRBV5-1 and J usage is TRBJ2-3; tentative D call: TRBD2 (6 bases). The CDR3 covers 16 residues. V gave up 1 base and J gave up 1 base, with 13 bases separating them. From germline, CDR1 is SGHRS and CDR2 YFSETQ. This chain's CDR3 is CASSLYTGTGTDTQYF. DNA for the CDR3: TGCGCCAGCAGCTTGTACACCGGGACTGGCACAGATACGCAGTATTTT. Using reference TRBV5-1 and TRBJ2-3 for the parts outside the CDR3, the full variable domain is KAGVTQTPRYLIKTRGQQVTLSCSPISGHRSVSWYQQTPGQGLQFLFEYFSETQRNKGNFPGRFSGRQFSNSRSEMNVSTLELGDSALYLCASSLYTGTGTDTQYFGPGTRLTVL.

The chain has TRBV6-5 and TRBJ1-2; D not certain. The CDR3 consists of 12 residues. V was clipped by 11 bases and J by 0 bases, with 10 bases between them. Germline loops: CDR1 MNHEY, CDR2 SVGAGI. The CDR3 DNA is TGTGCCTCCACCGGGGCTAACTATGGCTACACCTTC. Encoded protein: CASTGANYGYTF.

The CDR3 region has the DNA TGTGCCATCAGTGAGCTCCAGTCTGACAATGAGCAGTTCTTC. It encodes CAISELQSDNEQFF. The chain is built from TRBV10-3 and TRBJ2-1, with D hard to call. The CDR3 extends over 14 amino acids. The germline V gene encodes CDR1 ENHRY and CDR2 SYGVKD. Trimming removed 2 bases at V and 5 bases at J, with 10 bases between.

The chain combines TRBV7-9 with TRBJ1-4; possible D gene TRBD1, 6 bases. This CDR3 is built from 13 residues. Trimming took off 5 bases at V and 8 bases at J, with 12 bases between the two ends. Germline V gene lookup returns CDR1 SEHNR and CDR2 FQNEAQ (reference sequence). Here the CDR3 reads CASSLKGVEKLFF. The DNA of the CDR3 is TGTGCCAGCAGCCTCAAGGGGGTCGAAAAACTGTTTTTT.

The V call is TRBV5-1, the J call TRBJ1-1, with D possibly TRBD1 on 5 matching bases. CDR1 and CDR2 from the germline V gene are SGHRS and YFSETQ. V was cut by 2 bases and J by 3 bases, with 11 bases left in between. The CDR3 covers 14 residues. Here the CDR3 DNA reads TGCGCCAGCAGCTTATCTCAGGGTGACACTGAAGCTTTCTTT. It is translated as CASSLSQGDTEAFF.

The chain uses TRBV5-4 and TRBJ1-2; D not certain. This CDR3 spans 15 amino acids. V was clipped by 5 bases and J by 0 bases, with 14 bases between them. The germline gives CDR1 SGHNT, CDR2 YYREEE (reference sequence). CDR3 bases: TGTGCCAGCAGTTACGCGTGGACTTCTAACTATGGCTACACCTTC. Translated, it gives CASSYAWTSNYGYTF.

This CDR3 is CASSFSGGRAEAFF. In DNA form, the CDR3 reads TGTGCCAGCAGCTTCAGTGGGGGCCGGGCTGAAGCTTTCTTT. The gene calls are TRBV7-6 and TRBJ1-1; possible D gene TRBD1, 6 bases. V shed 3 bases and J shed 6 bases, with 14 bases lying between them. CDR3 length: 14 residues. From germline, CDR1 is SGHVS and CDR2 FNYEAQ.